The 3 T cell receptor beta chains in this list originate from one sample, sequenced in a study of blood T cell repertoires in COVID-19. Some clones are missing from TCRdb's copy, which holds only in-frame ones; the method was immunoSEQ multiplex PCR. In the table there are over 45,000 clones, more than 75% of which are singletons. The specimen sequenced was peripheral blood. These receptors originate from a man aged 60-69 years with acute or convalescent COVID-19.

This clone was recorded a few times. The chain carries TRBV12-3 or TRBV12-4 and TRBJ1-3; no firm D call. The CDR3 runs 13 residues. Trimming took off 6 bases at V and 9 bases at J, with 15 bases between the two ends. The CDR3: CASSPPVSFTIYF. CDR3 DNA: TGTGCCAGCAGCCCCCCAGTTTCGTTCACCATATATTTT.

The CDR3 DNA is TGTGCCAGCAGCGGAGTCTGGGGGGGCGCGTACACCGGGGAGCTGTTTTTT. Translating it yields CASSGVWGGAYTGELFF. This chain joins TRBV9 and TRBJ2-2; D may be TRBD2 (7 bases). This CDR3 has 17 residues. Trimming shortened V by 3 bases and J by 3 bases, and 18 bases separated the two germline ends. Germline CDR1 SGDLS, CDR2 YYNGEE.

The rearrangement links TRBV6-5 to TRBJ1-1; TRBD1 aligns across 7 bases. CDR3 length equals 12 residues. With V trimmed by 5 bases and J by 6 bases, 3 bases remained unmatched. CDR1 and CDR2 (germline): MNHEY, SVGAGI. The CDR3 is CASSNRGAEAFF. CDR3 coding DNA: TGTGCCAGCAGTAACAGGGGTGCTGAAGCTTTCTTT.